This record covers a single T cell receptor (beta chain). Its target is unknown. The sample contains more than one DNA sequence encoding this CDR3. This entry comes from a study of shared clonotypes between healthy human individuals. Per the germline V gene, CDR1 is SNHLY and CDR2 is FYNNEI. Trimming left V 3 bases short and J 3 bases short, with 8 bases between. The CDR3 has 13 residues. The study ran the assay at deep level. Per the study methods: ImmunoSEQ supplied junction-only sequences lacking quality scores, so filtering was different. Produced via immunoSEQ multiplex PCR; TCRdb's table is partial and in-frame only. V, J and clone size reflect that table, while D and trimming were determined from the DNA. The sample yields 2 million to 2.5 million clones, 90% to 97% seen once. Study-wide findings and caveats: Sharing across four donors was highest in naive CD4 (approximately 5%) and lowest in memory CD8 (about 0.4%).

Source material: naive CD4+ T cells sorted from blood. Stated subset: CD45RA+ positively selected. The TCR was taken from a man between 18 and 29 years old in good health. The chain links TRBV2 to TRBJ2-5; the D call may be TRBD1 or TRBD2 (5 bases each). CDR3 sequence (DNA): TGTGCCAGCAGTGATCAGGGAGAAGAGACCCAGTACTTC. Translating gives CASSDQGEETQYF.